Shown below are 24 T cell receptor beta chains from a single sample sequenced in a study of T cells in Graves' hyperthyroidism and ophthalmopathy. Amplified regions were TCR beta CDR3 sequences from RNA transcripts. The study used the HTBI primer set for a first-round RT-PCR of the TCR CDR3. Using its own MiXCR run on the multiplex PCR reads, TCRdb lists one record per CDR3 protein. The sample records hundreds of thousands of distinct CDR3 sequences, 14% being singletons. The sample was blood. These receptor sequences come from a woman between 18 and 30 years old with Graves' hyperthyroidism.

In this sample, this clonotype turned up many times. The rearrangement uses TRBV18 and TRBJ1-5; D not resolved. Germline lookup yields CDR1 KGHSH and CDR2 LQKENI. Trimming took off 9 bases at V and 5 bases at J, with 14 bases between the two ends. The CDR3 length is 13 residues. For the CDR3, the DNA is TGTGCCAGTCGAAACACGCCATATCAGCCCCAGCATTTT. This encodes CASRNTPYQPQHF.

The chain carries TRBV11-3 and TRBJ1-2; D ambiguous. V lost 3 bases, J lost 0 bases, and 14 bases lay in between. Germline lookup yields CDR1 SGHNT and CDR2 YENEEA. The CDR3 has 16 residues. The CDR3: CASSFHPGVSNYGYTF. CDR3 sequence (DNA): TGTGCCAGCAGCTTCCATCCCGGGGTCTCTAACTATGGCTACACCTTC.

This clonotype showed up many times. The genes are TRBV12-3 or TRBV12-4 and TRBJ2-1; TRBD1 is a possible D gene (7 bases). The germline V and J ends were trimmed by 6 bases and 7 bases, with 16 bases remaining between them. The CDR3 consists of 14 residues. This CDR3 reads CASSRLGGPNEQFF. CDR3 nucleotides: TGTGCCAGCAGCAGACTAGGGGGCCCAAATGAGCAGTTCTTC.

This chain joins TRBV20-1 and TRBJ2-1, with a weak D call TRBD1 (6 bases). CDR1 is DFQATT and CDR2 is SNEGSKA in the germline V gene (reference sequence). Trimming left V 1 base short and J 2 bases short, with 9 bases between. The CDR3 consists of 14 residues. CDR3 sequence (DNA): TGCAGTGCTAGAGGCAGGGGCACCTACAATGAGCAGTTCTTC. This gives the protein CSARGRGTYNEQFF.

This clonotype has only a few counts. The genes are TRBV6-2 or TRBV6-3 and TRBJ2-7; maybe TRBD1 (6 bases). The CDR3 is made up of 15 amino acids. Germline lookup yields CDR1 MNHEY and CDR2 SVGEGT. V was pared by 7 bases and J by 6 bases, with 22 bases between. CDR3 coding DNA: TGTGCCAGCACCAAATCCCCGGGACAAATTCGCGAGCAGTACTTC. Translated: CASTKSPGQIREQYF.

The table lists this clonotype with many counts. This sequence joins TRBV29-1 and TRBJ2-7; D possibly corresponds to TRBD1 (8 bases). This CDR3 is built from 12 residues. V was trimmed by 7 bases and J by 7 bases, leaving 17 bases between them. Germline-derived CDR1 and CDR2 are SQVTM and ANQGSEA. For the CDR3, the DNA is TGCAGCGCTGGACAGGGAGGGCGAGAGCAGTACTTC. Protein sequence: CSAGQGGREQYF.

The chain couples TRBV28 to TRBJ2-7; D is unresolved. V was shortened by 1 base and J by 5 bases, with 12 bases between the two germline ends. There are 14 residues in the CDR3. Germline-derived CDR1 and CDR2 are MDHEN and SYDVKM. In DNA form, the CDR3 reads TGTGCCAGCAGTTTATCGGACGGTACCAACGAGCAGTACTTC. This translates into CASSLSDGTNEQYF.

The rearrangement joins TRBV3-1 to TRBJ2-7; perhaps D is TRBD1 or TRBD2 (5 bases each). The CDR3 sequence is 16 residues long. CDR1 and CDR2 (germline): LGHDT, YNNKEL (reference sequence). Trimming removed 1 base at V and 4 bases at J, with 17 bases between. The DNA for the CDR3 is TGTGCCAGCAGCCAAGCCCCCCCCGGGACGGGTTACGAGCAGTACTTC. Its translation is CASSQAPPGTGYEQYF.

The sample holds a few counts of this clonotype. This chain links TRBV6-1 with TRBJ2-7; D unclear. The germline V gene encodes CDR1 MNHNS and CDR2 SASEGT. The CDR3 covers 11 residues. Trimming took 5 bases from V and 7 from J, leaving 9 bases between them. In nucleotides, the CDR3 is TGTGCCAGCAGTCCCCGCTTGGAGCAGTACTTC. Translating gives CASSPRLEQYF.

The rearrangement uses TRBV20-1 and TRBJ2-1; weak D call: TRBD2 (6 bases). Germline CDR1 DFQATT, CDR2 SNEGSKA (reference sequence). The V end lost 6 bases, the J end lost 10 bases, and 16 bases lay between the germline ends. The CDR3 is 12 residues long. The CDR3 DNA reads as TGCAGTGCAACCATGGCGGGAAACGAGCAGTTCTTC. This sequence encodes CSATMAGNEQFF.

In its sample, this clonotype was seen many times. V and J are TRBV6-2 or TRBV6-3 and TRBJ2-2; 7 bases are a match to TRBD1. This CDR3 region has 15 residues. V dropped 4 bases and J dropped 4; count of bases not matched to a gene: 6. The germline V gene has CDR1 MNHEY and CDR2 SVGEGT. The CDR3 spells CASSSWQGVTGELFF. CDR3 sequence (DNA): TGTGCCAGCAGTTCGTGGCAGGGGGTCACCGGGGAGCTGTTTTTT.

This clonotype has more than one count but fewer than ten. CDR3 sequence (DNA): TGTGCCAGCAGTGGGGTCACCCCAGATACGCAGTATTTT. Its translation: CASSGVTPDTQYF. The V call is TRBV2, the J call TRBJ2-3, with no clear D. CDR1 is SNHLY, CDR2 FYNNEI, per germline. CDR3 size: 13 residues. Trimming stripped 4 bases from V and 4 bases from J, with 9 bases between.

The V and J genes are TRBV5-1 and TRBJ2-7, with D possibly matching TRBD1 (6 bases). The V end lost 4 bases, the J end lost 3 bases, and 17 bases lay between the germline ends. CDR1 is SGHRS and CDR2 is YFSETQ in the germline V gene. The CDR3 loop spans 15 amino acids. Here the CDR3 DNA reads TGCGCCAGCAGCCATTCACCCACAGGGAGCTACGAGCAGTACTTC. This encodes CASSHSPTGSYEQYF.

This clonotype was detected many times. This chain uses TRBV5-8 with TRBJ1-5; TRBD1 aligns across 7 bases. Germline CDR1 is SGHTS and CDR2 is YDEGEE. After removal of 0 bases from V and 7 bases from J, the junction contained 7 bases not matched to a gene. CDR3 size: 15 residues. Here the CDR3 DNA reads TGTGCCAGCAGCTTGGGACAGGGCCTGGGACAGCCCCAGCATTTT. Translation gives CASSLGQGLGQPQHF.

This clonotype occurred many times. V gene TRBV28 combines with J gene TRBJ2-2, with D unclear. The V end lost 2 bases, the J end lost 0 bases, and 7 bases lay between the germline ends. CDR1 and CDR2 (germline): MDHEN, SYDVKM. This CDR3 has 15 residues. CDR3 DNA sequence: TGTGCCAGCAGTTTACGAGTTACGAACACCGGGGAGCTGTTTTTT. As protein: CASSLRVTNTGELFF.

This rearrangement joins TRBV7-9 to TRBJ2-1, with 8 bases identical to TRBD1. The CDR3 extends over 13 amino acids. Germline assignment: CDR1 SEHNR and CDR2 FQNEAQ (reference sequence). The junction had 7 bases not matched to a gene; V was cut back by 5 bases and J by 10 bases. Here the CDR3 reads CASSLPGGREQFF. The CDR3 region has the DNA TGTGCCAGCAGCCTCCCAGGGGGCAGAGAGCAGTTCTTC.

CDR3 DNA: TGTGCCAGCAGCTTTCGACTAGCTACGGGCACAGATACGCAGTATTTT. Translation: CASSFRLATGTDTQYF. V usage is TRBV9 and J usage is TRBJ2-3; 7 bases are shared with TRBD2. Trimming removed 4 bases from V and 1 base from J; junction bases left unmatched: 9. Germline V gene data show CDR1 as SGDLS and CDR2 as YYNGEE. The CDR3 is 16 amino acids.

This clonotype occurred a few times. The rearrangement uses TRBV2 and TRBJ2-7; D gene uncertain. The CDR3 has 13 residues. Germline CDR1 SNHLY, CDR2 FYNNEI. Trimming left V 4 bases short and J 1 base short, with 8 bases between. The CDR3 DNA sequence: TGTGCCAGCAGTGGTGTGGGTTCCTACGAGCAGTACTTC. Translating it yields CASSGVGSYEQYF.

This clonotype was counted ten times or more. The chain couples TRBV27 to TRBJ1-1; perhaps TRBD1 as D (6 bases). The germline V and J ends were trimmed by 4 bases and 4 bases, with 19 bases remaining between them. The CDR3 spans 16 residues. In germline, CDR1 is MNHEY, CDR2 SMNVEV (reference sequence). CDR3 sequence: CASSSRQTGRGTEAFF. In DNA form, the CDR3 reads TGTGCCAGCAGTTCCCGACAGACAGGCCGGGGCACTGAAGCTTTCTTT.

This clonotype was observed many times. J is TRBJ2-7 and V is TRBV2, with a possible D match to TRBD1 (5 bases). Looked up from germline, CDR1 is SNHLY and CDR2 is FYNNEI. Trimming cost V 5 bases and J 0 bases, with 14 bases left between them. This CDR3 has 15 amino acids. The CDR3 nucleotides are TGTGCCAGCAGTCTAAGACAGATAAGCTCCTACGAGCAGTACTTC. It codes for CASSLRQISSYEQYF.

This clonotype was observed a handful of times. J is TRBJ2-7 and V is TRBV5-1; D unclear. Deletions cut 6 bases from V and 1 base from J, with 14 bases between. Germline-derived CDR1 and CDR2 are SGHRS and YFSETQ. This CDR3 comprises 14 residues. CDR3 nucleotides: TGCGCCAGCAAGCCCAGTCACGGGTCCTACGAGCAGTACTTC. As protein: CASKPSHGSYEQYF.

CDR3 loop: CASSPWFLSGSSNEQFF. The CDR3 DNA follows: TGTGCCAGCAGTCCCTGGTTTCTCAGTGGGAGTAGCAATGAGCAGTTCTTC. The V and J genes are TRBV3-1 and TRBJ2-1; D may be TRBD2 (5 bases). Looked up from germline, CDR1 is LGHDT and CDR2 is YNNKEL (reference sequence). V dropped 6 bases and J dropped 6 bases, with 24 bases sitting between them. The CDR3 runs to 17 residues.

V and J are TRBV4-2 and TRBJ2-7, with 8 positions matching TRBD2. The CDR3 loop spans 15 amino acids. The ends lost 1 base at V and 3 bases at J; junction bases unmatched: 5. Germline assignment: CDR1 LGHNA and CDR2 YNFKEQ. CDR3 protein: CASSQASGGFYEQYF. CDR3 nucleotide sequence: TGTGCCAGCAGCCAAGCCTCGGGAGGGTTCTACGAGCAGTACTTC.

A remark on this clonotype: The CDR3 carries no conserved terminal phenylalanine or tryptophan, so it likely arises from a read error. The chain recombines TRBV3-1 with TRBJ1-3; D ambiguous. From germline, CDR1 is LGHDT and CDR2 YNNKEL (reference sequence). V was shortened by 3 bases and J by 4 bases, with 13 bases between the two germline ends. The length of the CDR3 is 15 residues. The CDR3: CASSHRQYLGNTIYL. The CDR3 nucleotides read TGTGCCAGCAGCCATCGGCAATATTTGGGAAACACCATATATTTA.